The 3 T cell receptor beta chains in this list originate from one sample, sequenced in a study of beta chain features in type 1 diabetes. The entirety of the isolated RNA underwent reverse transcription, so expressed TCRB transcripts were sequenced. Some clones are missing from TCRdb's copy, which holds only in-frame ones; the method was immunoSEQ multiplex PCR. The sample has hundreds of thousands of clones; approximately 11% are singletons. The specimen sequenced was naive CD4+ T cells from blood. These receptors came from a woman in her thirties in good health.

The chain couples TRBV20-1 to TRBJ1-2; no firm D call. The V end lost 6 bases, the J end lost 8 bases, and 13 bases lay between the germline ends. The germline gives CDR1 DFQATT, CDR2 SNEGSKA (reference sequence). The CDR3 loop spans 11 amino acids. The CDR3, as DNA: TGCAGTGCCCGCCGGGAGGGCGGCTACACCTTC. Translating gives CSARREGGYTF.

This clone was counted once. V usage is TRBV19 and J usage is TRBJ1-5; TRBD1 might be the D (5 bases). Germline CDR1 and CDR2: LNHDA and SQIVND (reference sequence). The CDR3 extends over 13 amino acids. Trimming took 10 bases from V and 3 from J, leaving 13 bases between them. CDR3 in amino acids: CATAPGPNQPQHF. The CDR3 bases are TGTGCCACCGCGCCAGGGCCCAATCAGCCCCAGCATTTT.

The chain carries TRBV30 and TRBJ2-2; the D is unclear. V lost 2 bases, J lost 1 base, and 5 bases lay in between. Germline lookup yields CDR1 GTSNPN and CDR2 SVGIG (reference sequence). This CDR3 contains 13 residues. The CDR3: CAWSTGNTGELFF. The CDR3 DNA is TGTGCCTGGAGTACGGGGAACACCGGGGAGCTGTTTTTT.